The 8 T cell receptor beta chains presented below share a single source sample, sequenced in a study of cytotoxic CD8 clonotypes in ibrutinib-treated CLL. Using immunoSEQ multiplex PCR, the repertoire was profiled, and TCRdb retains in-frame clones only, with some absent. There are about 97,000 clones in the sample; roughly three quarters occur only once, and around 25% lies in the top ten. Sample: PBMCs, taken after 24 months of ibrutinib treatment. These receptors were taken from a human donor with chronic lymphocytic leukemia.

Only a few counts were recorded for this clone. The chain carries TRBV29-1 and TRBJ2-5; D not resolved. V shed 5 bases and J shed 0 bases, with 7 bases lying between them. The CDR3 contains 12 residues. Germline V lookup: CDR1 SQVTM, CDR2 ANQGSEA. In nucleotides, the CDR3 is TGCAGCGTTAGTTGGTACCAAGAGACCCAGTACTTC. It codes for CSVSWYQETQYF.

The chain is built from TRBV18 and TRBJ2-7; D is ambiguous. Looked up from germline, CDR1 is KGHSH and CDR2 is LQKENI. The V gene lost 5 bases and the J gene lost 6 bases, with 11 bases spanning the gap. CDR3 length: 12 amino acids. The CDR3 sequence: CASSDLDREQYF. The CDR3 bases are TGTGCCAGCTCAGACCTGGACCGCGAGCAGTACTTC.

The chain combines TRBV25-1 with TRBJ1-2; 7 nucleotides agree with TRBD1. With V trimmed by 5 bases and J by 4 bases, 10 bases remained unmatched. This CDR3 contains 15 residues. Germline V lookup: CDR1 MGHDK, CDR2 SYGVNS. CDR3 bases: TGTGCCAGCAGTAGCACGACGGGGACAGTCTATGGCTACACCTTC. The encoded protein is CASSSTTGTVYGYTF.

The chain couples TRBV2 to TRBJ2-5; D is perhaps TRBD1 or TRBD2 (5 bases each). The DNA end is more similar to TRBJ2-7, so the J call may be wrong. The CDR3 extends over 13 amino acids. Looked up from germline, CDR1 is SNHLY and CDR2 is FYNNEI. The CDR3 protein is CASLHRGSDEQYF. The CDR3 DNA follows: TGTGCCAGCCTCCACCGGGGCAGCGACGAGCAGTACTTC.

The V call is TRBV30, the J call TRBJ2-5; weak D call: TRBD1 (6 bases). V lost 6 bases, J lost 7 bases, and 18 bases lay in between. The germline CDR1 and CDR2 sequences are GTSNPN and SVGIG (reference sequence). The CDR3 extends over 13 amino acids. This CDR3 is CACGRQARGTQYF. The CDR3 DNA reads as TGTGCCTGTGGAAGACAGGCCCGGGGGACCCAGTACTTC.

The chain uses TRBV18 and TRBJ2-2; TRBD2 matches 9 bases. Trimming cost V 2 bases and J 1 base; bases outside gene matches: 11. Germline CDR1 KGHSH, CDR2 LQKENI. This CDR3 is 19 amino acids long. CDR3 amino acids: CASSPINRYSGRNTGELFF. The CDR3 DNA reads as TGTGCCAGCTCACCAATCAACCGATATAGCGGGAGGAACACCGGGGAGCTGTTTTTT.

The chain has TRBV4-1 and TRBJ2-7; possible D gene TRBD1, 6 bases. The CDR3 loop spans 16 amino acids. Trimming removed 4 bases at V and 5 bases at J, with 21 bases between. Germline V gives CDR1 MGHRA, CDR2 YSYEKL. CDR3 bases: TGCGCCAGCAGCCGCTCCCAGGGTCAGGGGAACCACGAGCAGTACTTC. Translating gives CASSRSQGQGNHEQYF.

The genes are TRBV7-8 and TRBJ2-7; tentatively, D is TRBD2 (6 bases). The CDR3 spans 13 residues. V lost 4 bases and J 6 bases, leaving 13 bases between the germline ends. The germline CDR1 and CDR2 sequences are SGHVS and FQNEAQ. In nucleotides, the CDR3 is TGTGCCAGCAGCTGGACGGGAGTGCGCGAGCAGTACTTC. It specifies CASSWTGVREQYF.